The clone carrying this TCR beta chain was seen a handful of times. One entry per CDR3 protein, called by TCRdb with MiXCR from the 5' RACE reads. The sample includes 420,000 or so distinct CDR3 sequences, about 18% seen only once; the top ten take less than 15%. The sample originates from a study of identical twins. Germline lookup yields CDR1 SQVTM and CDR2 ANQGSEA. CDR3 length: 13 amino acids. V shed 3 bases and J shed 7 bases, with 13 bases lying between them. J is TRBJ2-1 and V is TRBV29-1; D might be TRBD1 (5 bases). The specimen was naive T cells sorted from blood. The TCR sequence derives from a man aged 50-59 years in good health. CDR3 bases: TGCAGCGTTGATTTAATTAAGGGGAATGAGCAGTTCTTC. Its protein product is CSVDLIKGNEQFF.